This TCR beta chain was identified in a study of T cells after posttransplantation cyclophosphamide. General observations from the study: TRB overlap between skin or GI tissue T cells and blood was limited.

The related graft donor's blood sample was taken on the day of bone marrow donation. The naive gate required viable CD3+CD4+ or CD3+CD8+ cells with CCR7+CD45RA+CD45RO-CD95-CD27+CD28+ phenotype. The CDR3 consists of 14 residues. Germline V gene lookup returns CDR1 KGHSH and CDR2 LQKENI. The ends lost 5 bases at V and 8 bases at J; junction bases unmatched: 7. Sequencing used immunoSEQ multiplex PCR; TCRdb keeps in-frame clones, though not all of them. The profile shows 8,500 to 9,500 clones, over 95% of them singletons. A note on this clone: No antigen is known for it.

The V and J genes are TRBV18 and TRBJ1-2, with TRBD1 identical over 11 bases. This receptor was identified in a man aged 45-60 years in good health, CMV-negative, and a related stem cell transplant donor. Sequencing was carried out using naive CD8+ T cells sorted from PBMCs. DNA for the CDR3: TGTGCCAGCTCATCGGACAGGGGGCTAGTAGGCTACACCTTC. Its translation: CASSSDRGLVGYTF.